The clone carrying this T cell receptor beta chain was seen just once. This sample is part of a study of blood T cell repertoires in COVID-19. Across the study: There were acute and convalescent COVID-19 samples, and they came from the United States, Italy and Spain. The analysed material was cDNA or gDNA that came from T cells, B-cell-depleted T cells, or PBMCs.

The V gene end was trimmed by 5 bases and the J gene end by 2 bases; junction bases not matched to a gene: 4. The germline CDR1 and CDR2 sequences are MNHEY and SVGAGI. This CDR3 spans 15 amino acids. In the study's own analysis: From reference gene primer amplification, estimates of nucleated cell counts were derived. Profiled with immunoSEQ multiplex PCR; TCRdb holds only in-frame clones, not every one. The DNA was the basis for D and trimming; V, J and clone size are from that table. The sample lists more than 200,000 clones; 65% to 80% were seen once. The chain is built from TRBV6-5 and TRBJ2-2; 8 bases line up with TRBD2. This TCR came from a woman aged 40 to 49 with active or convalescent COVID-19. Sequencing input: peripheral blood. CDR3: CASSPGLVNTGELFF. The CDR3 DNA is TGTGCCAGCAGTCCGGGACTAGTAAACACCGGGGAGCTGTTTTTT.